This paragraph reports one T cell receptor beta chain. Its cognate antigen is unknown. These data are taken from a study of cytomegalovirus exposure and HLA in healthy donors. Study details: HLA-typed donors were the source of tens of millions of unique TCRs held in an early data release.

Study results and limitations: Later work showed greater clonal expansion in HLA-associated TCR beta chains than in equally common others. Cytomegalovirus-associated status was assigned to 164 TCR beta chains.

Both 60 Vbeta primers and 13 Jbeta primers went into the PCR. Clones were read by immunoSEQ multiplex PCR, and TCRdb kept only the in-frame ones, dropping some. This table holds about 170,000 clones, roughly 70% found once. The TCR was taken from a woman aged 18-29 years in good health and CMV-seropositive. The specimen sequenced was PBMCs.

The CDR3 loop is CASSQDSRNYGYTF. The CDR3 bases are TGTGCCAGCAGCCAAGATTCCCGGAACTATGGCTACACCTTC. This rearrangement joins TRBV4-2 to TRBJ1-2, with D uncertain. The ends were cut back, 0 bases at V and 2 bases at J, with 7 bases in the middle. CDR3 length: 14 amino acids. Looked up from germline, CDR1 is LGHNA and CDR2 is YNFKEQ.